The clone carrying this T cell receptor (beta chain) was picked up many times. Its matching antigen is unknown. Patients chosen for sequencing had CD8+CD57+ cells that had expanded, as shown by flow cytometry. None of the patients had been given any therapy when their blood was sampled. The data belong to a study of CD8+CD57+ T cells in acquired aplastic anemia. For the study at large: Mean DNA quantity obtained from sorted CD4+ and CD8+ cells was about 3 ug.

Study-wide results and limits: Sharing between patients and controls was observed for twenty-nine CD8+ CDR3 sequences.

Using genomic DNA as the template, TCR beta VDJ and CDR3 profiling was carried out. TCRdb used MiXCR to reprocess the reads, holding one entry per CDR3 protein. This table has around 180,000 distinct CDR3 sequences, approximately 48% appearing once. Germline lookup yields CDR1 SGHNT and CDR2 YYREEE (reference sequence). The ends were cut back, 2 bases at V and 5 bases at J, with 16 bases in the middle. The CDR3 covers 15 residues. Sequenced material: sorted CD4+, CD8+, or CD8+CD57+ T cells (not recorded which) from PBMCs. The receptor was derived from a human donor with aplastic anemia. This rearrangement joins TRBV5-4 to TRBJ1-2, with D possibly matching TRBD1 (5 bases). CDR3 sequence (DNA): TGTGCCAGCAGCTTAGGGGATTCCGACAGTTATGGCTACACCTTC. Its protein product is CASSLGDSDSYGYTF.